A selection of T cell receptor beta chains follows, all from one sample in a study of shared clonotypes between healthy human individuals. Profiling relied on immunoSEQ multiplex PCR, and the TCRdb table lists in-frame clones only, not all of them. The profile covers about 820,000 clones, with 80% to 95% appearing a single time and under 30% taken by the ten largest. The specimen sequenced was naive CD8+ T cells sorted from blood. The receptors here all came from a man aged 25 to 40 in good health. Both conserved end residues are part of each CDR3. D genes are given only for firm matches. The size of a clone is reported for some rows only, either as once, few or many, or as a class for expanded clones.

clone size | D gene | J gene | V gene | CDR3 protein | CDR3 DNA
NA | NA | TRBJ1-1 | TRBV28 | CASSPVTGSTEAFF | TGTGCCAGCAGTCCTGTTACTGGCAGCACTGAAGCTTTCTTT
NA | NA | TRBJ2-7 | TRBV11-2 | CASSLEGGMNYEQYF | TGTGCCAGCAGCTTAGAGGGGGGCATGAACTACGAGCAGTACTTC
NA | NA | TRBJ2-7 | TRBV4-1 | CASSQDPGAYEQYF | TGCGCCAGCAGCCAAGATCCCGGCGCCTACGAGCAGTACTTC
NA | TRBD1 | TRBJ1-5 | TRBV2 | CASRAGTGANQPQHF | TGTGCCAGCAGGGCCGGGACAGGGGCCAATCAGCCCCAGCATTTT
NA | TRBD2 | TRBJ2-1 | TRBV19 | CASSMVVGTSGREVGNEQFF | TGTGCCAGTAGTATGGTCGTAGGGACTAGCGGGAGGGAGGTAGGGAATGAGCAGTTCTTC
NA | TRBD2 | TRBJ2-3 | TRBV27 | CASSLMTSGRDTQYF | TGTGCCAGCAGTTTAATGACTAGCGGGAGAGATACGCAGTATTTT
NA | NA | TRBJ2-2 | TRBV18 | CASSPRERGDTGELFF | TGTGCCAGCTCACCGCGTGAGAGAGGAGATACCGGGGAGCTGTTTTTT
NA | TRBD2 | TRBJ2-4 | TRBV7-9 | CASSLARGVAKNIQYF | TGTGCCAGCAGCTTAGCGCGGGGGGTAGCCAAAAACATTCAGTACTTC
NA | TRBD2 | TRBJ2-3 | TRBV7-2 | CASSLVPSGSSDTQYF | TGTGCCAGCAGCTTAGTCCCTAGCGGGAGTTCAGATACGCAGTATTTT
NA | TRBD1 | TRBJ2-3 | TRBV27 | CASSPGQVSTDTQYF | TGTGCCAGCAGTCCCGGACAGGTTAGCACAGATACGCAGTATTTT
NA | NA | TRBJ2-3 | TRBV29-1 | CSVRTATDTQYF | TGCAGCGTTCGGACTGCCACAGATACGCAGTATTTT
NA | NA | TRBJ1-1 | TRBV18 | CASSLGRKSQMNTEAFF | TGTGCCAGCTCACTGGGGAGGAAATCGCAGATGAACACTGAAGCTTTCTTT
NA | TRBD2 | TRBJ2-1 | TRBV7-6 | CASSGFLAGGNNEQFF | TGTGCCAGCAGTGGGTTTTTGGCGGGAGGTAACAATGAGCAGTTCTTC
NA | TRBD2 | TRBJ2-2 | TRBV5-6 | CASSSGLAGAYGELFF | TGTGCCAGCAGCTCCGGACTAGCGGGAGCGTACGGGGAGCTGTTTTTT
NA | NA | TRBJ2-7 | TRBV29-1 | CSALPETTYEQYF | TGCAGCGCCCTGCCAGAAACAACCTACGAGCAGTACTTC
NA | NA | TRBJ2-7 | TRBV7-6 | CASSLAGGPVLEAYEQYF | TGTGCCAGCAGCTTAGCGGGCGGGCCCGTACTAGAAGCCTACGAGCAGTACTTC
NA | TRBD2 | TRBJ2-7 | TRBV19 | CATQGGRARYEQYF | TGTGCCACCCAGGGTGGGAGGGCCCGTTACGAGCAGTACTTC
NA | TRBD1 | TRBJ2-2 | TRBV6-6 | CASSPGTANTGELFF | TGTGCCAGCAGTCCCGGGACAGCGAACACCGGGGAGCTGTTTTTT
once | NA | TRBJ2-7 | TRBV5-1 | CASKGRAYEQYF | TGCGCCAGCAAGGGCAGAGCCTACGAGCAGTACTTC
few | TRBD2 | TRBJ2-3 | TRBV9 | CASSGILGGTQYF | TGTGCCAGCAGCGGGATATTGGGAGGGACGCAGTATTTT
NA | NA | TRBJ1-1 | TRBV2 | CASKVAGDTTEAFF | TGTGCCAGCAAGGTCGCGGGCGATACCACTGAAGCTTTCTTT
NA | NA | TRBJ2-1 | TRBV6-5 | CASSYGGQNNEQFF | TGTGCCAGCAGTTACGGCGGACAGAACAATGAGCAGTTCTTC
NA | TRBD1 | TRBJ2-1 | TRBV18 | CASSTRTGDEQFF | TGTGCCAGCTCAACCAGGACAGGCGATGAGCAGTTCTTC
few | NA | TRBJ2-7 | TRBV6-1 | CASSGPSYEQYF | TGTGCCAGCAGCGGGCCTAGCTACGAGCAGTACTTC
NA | NA | TRBJ2-1 | TRBV29-1 | CSVEDRQGNEQFF | TGCAGCGTTGAAGATAGGCAGGGCAATGAGCAGTTCTTC
NA | TRBD2 | TRBJ2-3 | TRBV27 | CASSSQRLAWAPDTQYF | TGTGCCAGCAGTTCCCAAAGACTAGCGTGGGCCCCAGATACGCAGTATTTT
NA | NA | TRBJ2-7 | TRBV6-1 | CASSEGEGTTYEQYF | TGTGCCAGCAGTGAAGGCGAGGGCACCACCTACGAGCAGTACTTC
NA | NA | TRBJ2-7 | TRBV28 | CASSLRGDEQYF | TGTGCCAGCAGTTTGAGAGGGGATGAGCAGTACTTC
NA | NA | TRBJ1-1 | TRBV15 | CATSRTGRNTEAFF | TGTGCCACCAGCAGGACGGGACGGAACACTGAAGCTTTCTTT
NA | NA | TRBJ2-1 | TRBV29-1 | CSVEPQGVLFAYNEQFF | TGCAGCGTTGAACCCCAGGGTGTTTTATTCGCCTACAATGAGCAGTTCTTC
NA | NA | TRBJ2-7 | TRBV5-6 | CASSTGVGFYEQYF | TGTGCCAGCAGCACCGGGGTGGGTTTCTACGAGCAGTACTTC
NA | NA | TRBJ2-1 | TRBV11-3 | CASRGARNEQFF | TGTGCCAGCAGGGGGGCACGCAATGAGCAGTTCTTC
NA | NA | TRBJ2-1 | TRBV21-1 | CASSKVFPSYNEQFF | TGTGCCAGCAGCAAAGTTTTCCCCAGCTACAATGAGCAGTTCTTC
NA | NA | TRBJ1-5 | TRBV5-6 | CASSFGGPYSNQPQHF | TGTGCCAGCAGCTTCGGGGGACCCTATAGCAATCAGCCCCAGCATTTT
NA | TRBD1 | TRBJ2-6 | TRBV4-3 | CASSQGRDRVDVLTF | TGCGCCAGCAGCCAAGGGCGGGACAGGGTTGACGTCCTGACTTTC
NA | NA | TRBJ2-1 | TRBV9 | CASSVAPSPTTGVSYNEQFF | TGTGCCAGCAGCGTAGCCCCCTCCCCTACCACGGGAGTGTCCTACAATGAGCAGTTCTTC
NA | TRBD1 | TRBJ2-7 | TRBV28 | CASSLLRTGKYF | TGTGCCAGCAGTTTATTAAGGACAGGGAAGTACTTC
NA | NA | TRBJ2-3 | TRBV5-1 | CASSFDRIGTDTQYF | TGCGCCAGCAGCTTCGATCGGATAGGCACAGATACGCAGTATTTT
NA | TRBD1 | TRBJ1-5 | TRBV27 | CASRLQGINQPQHF | TGTGCCAGCAGATTACAGGGGATCAATCAGCCCCAGCATTTT
NA | TRBD1 | TRBJ2-2 | TRBV7-7 | CASSPSSTGPGELFF | TGTGCCAGCAGCCCGAGCTCGACAGGGCCCGGGGAGCTGTTTTTT
once | NA | TRBJ2-1 | TRBV29-1 | CSVEAPLGSGSSYNEQFF | TGCAGCGTTGAAGCCCCATTGGGTAGCGGAAGCTCCTACAATGAGCAGTTCTTC
NA | NA | TRBJ2-5 | TRBV29-1 | CSVFLGVISETQYF | TGCAGCGTTTTTTTGGGGGTGATTTCAGAGACCCAGTACTTC
NA | NA | TRBJ2-2 | TRBV4-3 | CASSLAGGGELFF | TGCGCCAGCTCCCTGGCTGGAGGCGGGGAGCTGTTTTTT
NA | NA | TRBJ1-1 | TRBV9 | CASSVGGLTEAFF | TGTGCCAGCAGCGTGGGGGGTCTTACTGAAGCTTTCTTT
NA | NA | TRBJ2-7 | TRBV19 | CASSPTLDLPPTYEQCF | TGTGCCAGTAGTCCCACCTTGGACTTACCACCCACCTACGAGCAGTGCTTC
NA | TRBD1 | TRBJ1-5 | TRBV6-1 | CASSEASGGGGNQPQHF | TGTGCCAGCAGTGAAGCTTCAGGGGGCGGAGGCAATCAGCCCCAGCATTTT
NA | NA | TRBJ2-7 | TRBV27 | CASSLSKRIHEQYF | TGTGCCAGCAGTTTATCGAAAAGGATCCACGAGCAGTACTTC
NA | NA | TRBJ1-1 | TRBV27 | CASRLVWVMNTEAFF | TGTGCCAGCAGACTGGTGTGGGTTATGAACACTGAAGCTTTCTTT
NA | NA | TRBJ1-5 | TRBV27 | CASSLGTGNQPQHF | TGTGCCAGCAGTTTAGGGACCGGCAATCAGCCCCAGCATTTT
few | NA | TRBJ1-2 | TRBV6-6 | CASSYSSSEGYTF | TGTGCCAGCAGTTATTCATCCTCAGAAGGCTACACCTTC
NA | NA | TRBJ2-5 | TRBV19 | CASSISGVQETQYF | TGTGCCAGTAGTATTTCCGGAGTACAAGAGACCCAGTACTTC
many | NA | TRBJ2-1 | TRBV11-2 | CASSPSYGPYNEQFF | TGTGCCAGCAGCCCGTCCTATGGACCCTACAATGAGCAGTTCTTC
NA | NA | TRBJ1-1 | TRBV29-1 | CSSTGGSNTEAFF | TGCAGCTCCACCGGCGGCAGTAACACTGAAGCTTTCTTT
NA | TRBD2 | TRBJ2-7 | TRBV2 | CASSDPGLAYEQYF | TGTGCCAGCAGTGACCCGGGACTAGCTTACGAGCAGTACTTC
NA | TRBD2 | TRBJ2-1 | TRBV29-1 | CSVDRTSDYNEQFF | TGCAGCGTTGACAGGACTAGCGACTACAATGAGCAGTTCTTC
once | TRBD1 | TRBJ2-7 | TRBV28 | CASSLTGTGRHEQYF | TGTGCCAGCAGTTTAACCGGGACAGGTCGCCACGAGCAGTACTTC
NA | TRBD2 | TRBJ2-1 | TRBV5-1 | CASSLEVASGSENEQFF | TGCGCCAGCAGCTTGGAGGTTGCTAGCGGGAGCGAGAATGAGCAGTTCTTC
NA | NA | TRBJ1-1 | TRBV6-5 | CASSYSRGGNTEAFF | TGTGCCAGCAGTTACTCTAGGGGGGGGAACACTGAAGCTTTCTTT
NA | TRBD2 | TRBJ2-1 | TRBV7-9 | CASSPTSGRVHEQFF | TGTGCCAGCAGTCCAACTAGCGGGAGGGTCCATGAGCAGTTCTTC
NA | NA | TRBJ2-2 | TRBV29-1 | CSVRGSNTGELFF | TGCAGCGTTCGTGGTTCGAACACCGGGGAGCTGTTTTTT